Following are 32 T cell receptor beta chains from one sample sequenced in a study of blood T cell repertoires in COVID-19. Profiling relied on immunoSEQ multiplex PCR, and the TCRdb table lists in-frame clones only, not all of them. The sample contains some 170,000 clones, roughly 89% of which appear only once. Material for sequencing was peripheral blood. These receptor sequences come from a woman aged 55-70 years who had recovered from COVID-19.

The chain couples TRBV6-4 to TRBJ1-1, with 8 nucleotides matching TRBD1. The germline CDR1 and CDR2 sequences are MRHNA and SNTAGT. V was pared by 4 bases and J by 6 bases, with 13 bases of the junction left unmatched. This CDR3 is 16 amino acids long. The DNA for the CDR3 is TGTGCCAGCAGTGGACCGACAGGGGTGGGTTTCGCTGAAGCTTTCTTT. Translation gives CASSGPTGVGFAEAFF.

The J gene is TRBJ2-1, the V gene TRBV11-1, with 8 bases aligning to TRBD1. The CDR3 covers 16 residues. The germline CDR1 and CDR2 sequences are SGHAT and FQDESV (reference sequence). The V segment lost 5 bases and the J segment 4 bases; nucleotides outside the gene matches: 10. CDR3 protein: CASSAPGQGSYNEQFF. In DNA form, the CDR3 reads TGTGCCAGCAGCGCTCCTGGACAGGGTTCATACAATGAGCAGTTCTTC.

The rearrangement links TRBV5-1 to TRBJ2-2, with 7 nucleotides matching TRBD1. The CDR3 extends over 14 amino acids. Germline trimming cut 4 bases from V and 2 bases from J; bases unmatched to any gene: 2. The germline gives CDR1 SGHRS, CDR2 YFSETQ. The CDR3 DNA is TGCGCCAGCAGCAGGGACAGCAACACCGGGGAGCTGTTTTTT. Translating gives CASSRDSNTGELFF.

This rearrangement joins TRBV25-1 to TRBJ2-3, with D maybe TRBD2 (6 bases). The CDR3 consists of 16 residues. Germline CDR1 MGHDK, CDR2 SYGVNS. V was trimmed by 5 bases and J by 7 bases, leaving 22 bases between them. The CDR3 here is CASSSGTHRTLYTQYF. The CDR3 DNA is TGTGCCAGCAGTTCCGGGACTCACCGAACATTGTATACGCAGTATTTT.

The V and J genes are TRBV27 and TRBJ1-4; D is ambiguous. Between the trimmed V and J ends, which lost 11 bases and 0 bases, there was a span of 16 bases. There are 15 residues in the CDR3. The germline CDR1 and CDR2 sequences are MNHEY and SMNVEV (reference sequence). The CDR3 nucleotides read TGTGCCTCCAAGCGAACGGATGCAACTAATGAAAAACTGTTTTTT. This encodes CASKRTDATNEKLFF.

The V call is TRBV7-8, the J call TRBJ1-2, with 8 bases lining up with TRBD1. The trim removed 5 bases at V and 3 bases at J, leaving 8 bases unmatched. Per the germline V gene, CDR1 is SGHVS and CDR2 is FQNEAQ. This CDR3 has 15 residues. CDR3 sequence: CASSAARTGYYGYTF. The CDR3 region has the DNA TGTGCCAGCAGCGCAGCGAGGACAGGGTACTATGGCTACACCTTC.

V and J are TRBV6-2 or TRBV6-3 and TRBJ2-4; 12 bases are shared with TRBD2. The CDR3 length is 21 residues. J lost 0 bases, V lost 2 bases, and 14 bases had no gene match. Germline V gene sequence: CDR1 MNHEY, CDR2 SVGEGT. This CDR3 reads CASSYPPGLAGGPGAKNIQYF. CDR3 nucleotide sequence: TGTGCCAGCAGTTACCCACCGGGCCTAGCGGGGGGGCCTGGAGCCAAAAACATTCAGTACTTC.

The chain combines TRBV20-1 with TRBJ2-1; D is uncertain. This CDR3 spans 11 amino acids. From germline, CDR1 is DFQATT and CDR2 SNEGSKA (reference sequence). CDR3 protein: CSEAPYNEQFF. The CDR3 DNA sequence: TGCAGCGAGGCGCCCTACAATGAGCAGTTCTTC.

The chain recombines TRBV18 with TRBJ2-1; 7 positions agree with TRBD2. Germline assignment: CDR1 KGHSH and CDR2 LQKENI. This CDR3 region has 16 residues. V was clipped by 6 bases and J by 0 bases; unmatched bases: 8. CDR3 in amino acids: CASSSTSSSSYNEQFF. The CDR3 coding sequence is TGTGCCAGCTCTTCGACTAGCTCGAGCTCCTACAATGAGCAGTTCTTC.

V usage is TRBV18 and J usage is TRBJ1-2; tentative D call: TRBD1 (6 bases). V gave up 3 bases and J gave up 5 bases, with 13 bases separating them. This CDR3 comprises 14 residues. Germline loops: CDR1 KGHSH, CDR2 LQKENI. The CDR3 DNA is TGTGCCAGCTCACCCCGGGACACGGGGTATGGCTACACCTTC. Translation: CASSPRDTGYGYTF.

The rearrangement joins TRBV20-1 to TRBJ2-5, with D perhaps matching TRBD1 (6 bases). The CDR3 spans 15 residues. The germline gives CDR1 DFQATT, CDR2 SNEGSKA (reference sequence). The ends were cut back, 3 bases at V and 0 bases at J, with 14 bases in the middle. DNA of the CDR3: TGCAGTGCTAGTGGTGGGGGCTGGCACCAAGAGACCCAGTACTTC. Translating it yields CSASGGGWHQETQYF.

This clone was recorded once. The chain has TRBV29-1 and TRBJ1-1; a weak D match, TRBD1 (5 bases). The ends were cut back, 6 bases at V and 3 bases at J, with 17 bases in the middle. CDR1 is SQVTM, CDR2 ANQGSEA, per germline. CDR3 size: 14 residues. In nucleotides, the CDR3 is TGCAGCGTCCTGGGCAGGGAATTTGACACTGAAGCTTTCTTT. This translates into CSVLGREFDTEAFF.

The gene calls are TRBV7-9 and TRBJ1-6, with D possibly TRBD1 on 5 matching bases. Germline CDR1 and CDR2: SEHNR and FQNEAQ (reference sequence). The length of the CDR3 is 15 residues. The V end lost 4 bases, the J end lost 9 bases, and 16 bases lay between the germline ends. The CDR3 sequence: CASSSFKGRGSPLHF. The CDR3 nucleotides read TGTGCCAGCAGCTCCTTCAAGGGTAGGGGTTCACCCCTCCACTTT.

The genes are TRBV28 and TRBJ2-7; TRBD1 aligns across 9 bases. Germline V gene data show CDR1 as MDHEN and CDR2 as SYDVKM. The CDR3 has 16 residues. The trim removed 2 bases at V and 5 bases at J, leaving 10 bases unmatched. Written as DNA, the CDR3 is TGTGCCAGCAGTTTAAGCCTGGGACAGGGAGGAAACGAGCAGTACTTC. Its translation is CASSLSLGQGGNEQYF.

Remarks on this clone: Other DNA sequences within the sample encode an identical CDR3. V usage is TRBV5-4 and J usage is TRBJ2-2; 8 nucleotides match TRBD1. Looked up from germline, CDR1 is SGHNT and CDR2 is YYREEE (reference sequence). The CDR3 length is 16 residues. V shed 0 bases, J shed 1 base, and the junction held 2 bases outside the gene matches. CDR3 region: CASSLGGTGNTGELFF. CDR3 nucleotide sequence: TGTGCCAGCAGCTTGGGAGGGACAGGGAACACCGGGGAGCTGTTTTTT.

The chain uses TRBV6-2 or TRBV6-3 and TRBJ2-7, with D hard to call. CDR1 is MNHEY, CDR2 SVGEGT, per germline. This CDR3 comprises 13 residues. V lost 3 bases and J lost 0, with 6 bases in between. CDR3 nucleotide sequence: TGTGCCAGCAGTTATCTCTCCTCCTACGAGCAGTACTTC. The encoded protein is CASSYLSSYEQYF.

The rearrangement links TRBV6-5 to TRBJ2-3; D possibly corresponds to TRBD2 (6 bases). Germline loops: CDR1 MNHEY, CDR2 SVGAGI. This CDR3 is 12 amino acids long. Trimming removed 6 bases at V and 6 bases at J, with 10 bases between. The CDR3 reads CASRPEGDTQYF. CDR3 in DNA: TGTGCCAGCAGACCGGAGGGGGATACGCAGTATTTT.

The J gene is TRBJ1-5, the V gene TRBV6-1; D gene unclear. V was shortened by 3 bases and J by 0 bases, with 6 bases between the two germline ends. The germline CDR1 and CDR2 sequences are MNHNS and SASEGT. This CDR3 region has 14 residues. The DNA of the CDR3 is TGTGCCAGCAGTGAGGCCCGTAGCAATCAGCCCCAGCATTTT. This gives the protein CASSEARSNQPQHF.

The gene calls are TRBV2 and TRBJ1-1; possible D gene TRBD1, 5 bases. The CDR3 extends over 13 amino acids. V was trimmed by 7 bases and J by 3 bases, leaving 12 bases between them. Germline V gene data show CDR1 as SNHLY and CDR2 as FYNNEI. This CDR3 is CASTFGGDTEAFF. CDR3 DNA: TGTGCCAGCACCTTTGGAGGGGACACTGAAGCTTTCTTT.

V gene TRBV4-2 combines with J gene TRBJ1-4; possible D gene TRBD1, 5 bases. Trimming took off 0 bases at V and 3 bases at J, with 14 bases between the two ends. The CDR3 is 17 residues long. The germline V gene encodes CDR1 LGHNA and CDR2 YNFKEQ. CDR3 DNA sequence: TGTGCCAGCAGCCAAGATGGGGCCCATCAGGCTAATGAAAAACTGTTTTTT. Its translation is CASSQDGAHQANEKLFF.

The chain uses TRBV9 and TRBJ2-1, with 7 bases that match TRBD2. Germline CDR1 and CDR2: SGDLS and YYNGEE. V gave up 0 bases and J gave up 4 bases; unmatched junction bases: 10. The CDR3 has 17 amino acids. CDR3 loop: CASSVAISGVEYNEQFF. Written as DNA, the CDR3 is TGTGCCAGCAGCGTAGCCATAAGCGGGGTGGAGTACAATGAGCAGTTCTTC.

The chain is built from TRBV2 and TRBJ1-1; D ambiguous. V gave up 3 bases and J gave up 6 bases, with 8 bases separating them. CDR1 is SNHLY and CDR2 is FYNNEI in the germline V gene. This CDR3 is built from 12 residues. The CDR3 here is CASSDEAPEAFF. In nucleotides, the CDR3 is TGTGCCAGCAGTGATGAAGCTCCTGAAGCTTTCTTT.

This chain links TRBV28 with TRBJ1-5; perhaps TRBD1 as D (5 bases). Germline CDR1 and CDR2: MDHEN and SYDVKM. Trimming shortened V by 8 bases and J by 5 bases, and 10 bases separated the two germline ends. This CDR3 spans 12 amino acids. In nucleotides, the CDR3 is TGTGCCAGCGGGGGGATAGATCAGCCCCAGCATTTT. Its protein is CASGGIDQPQHF.

J is TRBJ1-5 and V is TRBV2; D remains ambiguous. CDR1 is SNHLY, CDR2 FYNNEI, per germline. The CDR3 covers 14 residues. V lost 4 bases to trimming and J lost 0 bases, with 7 bases between them. The CDR3 DNA sequence: TGTGCCAGCAGTGGCAGTTTTAGCAATCAGCCCCAGCATTTT. Protein sequence: CASSGSFSNQPQHF.

The chain has TRBV10-3 and TRBJ1-2; 7 bases fit TRBD1. After removal of 7 bases from V and 6 bases from J, the junction contained 8 bases not matched to a gene. Germline V gene sequence: CDR1 ENHRY, CDR2 SYGVKD. This CDR3 is built from 13 residues. CDR3 DNA: TGTGCCATCAACGACAGGGATGTCAATGGCTACACCTTC. Its translation: CAINDRDVNGYTF.

This clone has a handful of counts. The chain combines TRBV5-1 with TRBJ2-2; D is unclear. Trimming cost V 4 bases and J 1 base, with 14 bases left between them. CDR3 length equals 16 residues. Germline V lookup: CDR1 SGHRS, CDR2 YFSETQ. DNA of the CDR3: TGCGCCAGCAGCCCGTCCCGGCCAGGGAACACCGGGGAGCTGTTTTTT. Translated: CASSPSRPGNTGELFF. Supplemented by reference TRBV5-1 and TRBJ2-2, the full variable domain reads KAGVTQTPRYLIKTRGQQVTLSCSPISGHRSVSWYQQTPGQGLQFLFEYFSETQRNKGNFPGRFSGRQFSNSRSEMNVSTLELGDSALYLCASSPSRPGNTGELFFGEGSRLTVL.

This chain links TRBV28 with TRBJ2-7; 8 bases align to TRBD1. J lost 6 bases, V lost 4 bases, and 8 bases had no gene match. The length of the CDR3 is 14 residues. Germline V gives CDR1 MDHEN, CDR2 SYDVKM. CDR3 protein: CASSSGQGTAEQYF. DNA for the CDR3: TGTGCCAGCAGTTCCGGACAGGGAACGGCCGAGCAGTACTTC.

The genes are TRBV4-1 and TRBJ1-4; TRBD1 might be the D (5 bases). The CDR3 covers 14 residues. Germline CDR1 MGHRA, CDR2 YSYEKL. The V and J ends lost 4 bases and 1 base respectively, with 7 bases between them. CDR3 nucleotides: TGCGCCAGCAGCCCGGGGGTAACTAATGAAAAACTGTTTTTT. This gives the protein CASSPGVTNEKLFF.

The chain joins TRBV20-1 to TRBJ2-7; 7 bases are a match to TRBD1. The CDR3 is made up of 13 amino acids. The ends lost 3 bases at V and 2 bases at J; junction bases unmatched: 4. Germline assignment: CDR1 DFQATT and CDR2 SNEGSKA (reference sequence). The CDR3 sequence: CSASEGAAYEQYF. The DNA of the CDR3 is TGCAGTGCTAGTGAGGGGGCAGCCTACGAGCAGTACTTC.

The V and J genes are TRBV15 and TRBJ2-1; 9 bases fit TRBD2. V lost 0 bases and J lost 2; bases outside the gene matches: 8. CDR3 length equals 18 residues. The germline V gene has CDR1 LNHNV and CDR2 YYDKDF (reference sequence). The CDR3 loop is CATSREPLRGGAYNEQFF. Written as DNA, the CDR3 is TGTGCCACCAGCAGAGAACCTCTGCGGGGGGGCGCCTACAATGAGCAGTTCTTC.

The chain couples TRBV2 to TRBJ2-6; 7 bases line up with TRBD1. The V and J ends lost 4 bases and 0 bases, in that order; junction bases with no gene match: 6. There are 17 residues in the CDR3. Looked up from germline, CDR1 is SNHLY and CDR2 is FYNNEI. The chain's CDR3 is CASSGDRVGSGANVLTF. The CDR3 DNA sequence: TGTGCCAGCAGTGGCGACAGGGTTGGCTCTGGGGCCAACGTCCTGACTTTC. Drawing the rest from reference TRBV2 and TRBJ2-6, the complete variable domain is EPEVTQTPSHQVTQMGQEVILRCVPISNHLYFYWYRQILGQKVEFLVSFYNNEISEKSEIFDDQFSVERPDGSNFTLKIRSTKLEDSAMYFCASSGDRVGSGANVLTFGAGSRLTVL.

The chain is built from TRBV4-1 and TRBJ1-5; D might be TRBD1 (6 bases). The germline V and J ends were trimmed by 0 bases and 4 bases, with 10 bases remaining between them. CDR3 size: 15 residues. Looked up from germline, CDR1 is MGHRA and CDR2 is YSYEKL. The CDR3 region is CASSQDNRENQPQHF. DNA of the CDR3: TGCGCCAGCAGCCAAGATAACAGGGAAAATCAGCCCCAGCATTTT.